The TCR beta chain described here comes from a study of cytomegalovirus exposure and HLA in healthy donors. The trim removed 5 bases at V and 7 bases at J, leaving 16 bases unmatched. Per germline, CDR1 MDHEN and CDR2 SYDVKM. The CDR3 extends over 16 amino acids. With respect to this clone: The antigen remains undetermined.

Vbeta (60) and Jbeta (13) primers were used in the PCR. Here immunoSEQ multiplex PCR was the method, and the copy in TCRdb shows in-frame clones only, minus some. The sample has around 140,000 clones, 88% seen once; the top ten hold around 0.54%. Study observations and caveats: Previously analyzed data showed that most TCR beta V segments were productive at a frequency of about 87% or about 30%. Relative to the approximately 700-donor mean, N-insertions were reportedly fewer in an Asian-associated ancestry cluster in a later analysis. Around 160 TCR beta chains were listed as cytomegalovirus-associated.

The V and J genes are TRBV28 and TRBJ1-2; the match to TRBD1 covers 7 bases. The receptor comes from a woman aged 40 to 49 in good health and CMV-seronegative. The specimen was PBMCs. CDR3: CASSDRQGRALFGYTF. DNA for the CDR3: TGTGCCAGCAGTGACCGACAGGGAAGGGCTCTCTTTGGCTACACCTTC.